The table lists the clone carrying this T cell receptor (beta chain) with a few counts. This sample was taken from a study of T-cell reconstitution after alpha-beta-depleted transplantation in children. This sample's TCRbeta library carried unique molecular identifier barcodes. In TCRdb, the PCR reads were re-called with MiXCR into one record per CDR3 protein. There are roughly 500,000 distinct CDR3 sequences in the sample; 18% occur only once, and 3.3% lies in the top ten. The CDR3 is 14 amino acids. The V end lost 0 bases, the J end lost 4 bases, and 10 bases lay between the germline ends. Germline V gives CDR1 SGHRS, CDR2 YFSETQ.

The receptor was isolated from a human donor who donated a stem cell graft to a child with acute lymphoblastic leukemia. The sequences come from PBMCs from the stem cell graft donor, collected from the stem cell graft. The gene calls are TRBV5-1 and TRBJ1-2, with a weak D call TRBD1 (6 bases). The CDR3 region is CASSLVTGSYGYTF. CDR3 bases: TGCGCCAGCAGCTTGGTTACAGGGTCCTATGGCTACACCTTC.